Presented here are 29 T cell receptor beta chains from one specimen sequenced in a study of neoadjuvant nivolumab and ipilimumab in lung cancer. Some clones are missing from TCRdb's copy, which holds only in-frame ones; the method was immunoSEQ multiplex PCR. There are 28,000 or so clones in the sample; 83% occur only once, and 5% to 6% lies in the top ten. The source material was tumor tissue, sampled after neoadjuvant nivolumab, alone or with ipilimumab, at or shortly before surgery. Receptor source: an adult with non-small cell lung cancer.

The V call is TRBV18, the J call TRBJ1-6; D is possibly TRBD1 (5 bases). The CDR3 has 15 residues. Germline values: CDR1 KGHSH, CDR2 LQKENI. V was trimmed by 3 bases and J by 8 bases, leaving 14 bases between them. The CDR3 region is CASSPLPDTDSPLHF. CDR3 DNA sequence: TGTGCCAGCTCACCCCTCCCGGACACCGATTCACCCCTCCACTTT. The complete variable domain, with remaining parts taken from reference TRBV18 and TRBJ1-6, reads NAGVMQNPRHLVRRRGQEARLRCSPMKGHSHVYWYRQLPEEGLKFMVYLQKENIIDESGMPKERFSAEFPKEGPSILRIQQVVRGDSAAYFCASSPLPDTDSPLHFGNGTRLTVT.

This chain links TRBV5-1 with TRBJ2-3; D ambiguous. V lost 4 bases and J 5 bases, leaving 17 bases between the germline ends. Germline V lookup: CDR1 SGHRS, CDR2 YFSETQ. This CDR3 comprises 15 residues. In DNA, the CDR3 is TGCGCCAGCAGCCGTATACAGCCCACTATAGATACGCAGTATTTT. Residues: CASSRIQPTIDTQYF.

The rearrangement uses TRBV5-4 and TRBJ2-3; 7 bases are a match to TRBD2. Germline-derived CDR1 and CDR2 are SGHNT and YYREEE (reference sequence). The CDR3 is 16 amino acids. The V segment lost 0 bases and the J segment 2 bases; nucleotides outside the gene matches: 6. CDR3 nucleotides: TGTGCCAGCAGCTTGGTTGGCGGGAGCCCCACAGATACGCAGTATTTT. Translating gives CASSLVGGSPTDTQYF.

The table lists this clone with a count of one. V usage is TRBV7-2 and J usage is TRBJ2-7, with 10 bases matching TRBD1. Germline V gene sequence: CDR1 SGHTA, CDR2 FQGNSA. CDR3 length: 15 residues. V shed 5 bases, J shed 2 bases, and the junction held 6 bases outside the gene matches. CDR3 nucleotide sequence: TGTGCCAGCAGCGTTCAGGGACAGGGGACCTACGAGCAGTACTTC. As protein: CASSVQGQGTYEQYF.

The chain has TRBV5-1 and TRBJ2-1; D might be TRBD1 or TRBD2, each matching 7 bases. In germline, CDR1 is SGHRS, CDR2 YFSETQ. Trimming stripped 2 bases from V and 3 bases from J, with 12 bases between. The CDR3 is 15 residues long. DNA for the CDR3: TGCGCCAGCAGCTTAACAGGGGAGGGCTACAATGAGCAGTTCTTC. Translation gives CASSLTGEGYNEQFF.

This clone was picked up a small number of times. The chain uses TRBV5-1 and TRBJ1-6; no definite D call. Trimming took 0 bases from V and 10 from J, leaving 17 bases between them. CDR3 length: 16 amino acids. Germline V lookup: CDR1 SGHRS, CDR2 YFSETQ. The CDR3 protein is CASSLARPHEKSPLHF. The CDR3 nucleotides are TGCGCCAGCAGCTTGGCCAGGCCACATGAGAAGTCACCCCTCCACTTT. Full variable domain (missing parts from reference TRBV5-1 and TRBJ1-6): KAGVTQTPRYLIKTRGQQVTLSCSPISGHRSVSWYQQTPGQGLQFLFEYFSETQRNKGNFPGRFSGRQFSNSRSEMNVSTLELGDSALYLCASSLARPHEKSPLHFGNGTRLTVT.

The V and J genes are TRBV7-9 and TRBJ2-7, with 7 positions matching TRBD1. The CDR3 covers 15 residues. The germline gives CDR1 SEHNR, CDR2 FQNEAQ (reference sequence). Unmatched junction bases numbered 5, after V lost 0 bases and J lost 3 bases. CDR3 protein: CASSLAGTAFYEQYF. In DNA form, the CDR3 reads TGTGCCAGCAGCTTAGCGGGGACAGCATTCTACGAGCAGTACTTC.

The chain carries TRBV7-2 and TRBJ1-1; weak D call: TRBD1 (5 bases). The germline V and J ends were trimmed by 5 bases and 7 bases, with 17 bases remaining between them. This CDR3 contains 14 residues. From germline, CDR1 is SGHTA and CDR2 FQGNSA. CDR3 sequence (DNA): TGTGCCAGCAGCCCGATCAACAGGCCTATTGAAGCTTTCTTT. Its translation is CASSPINRPIEAFF. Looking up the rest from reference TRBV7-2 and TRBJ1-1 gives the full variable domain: GAGVSQSPSNKVTEKGKDVELRCDPISGHTALYWYRQSLGQGLEFLIYFQGNSAPDKSGLPSDRFSAERTGGSVSTLTIQRTQQEDSAVYLCASSPINRPIEAFFGQGTRLTVV.

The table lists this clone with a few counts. The CDR3 DNA sequence: TGTGCCAGCAGCCGGACATCAGCGGATGAAAAACTGTTTTTT. Amino acids: CASSRTSADEKLFF. J is TRBJ1-4 and V is TRBV7-2, with D tentatively TRBD1 (5 bases). With 5 bases removed from V and 6 bases from J, the gap between germline ends came to 13 bases. Germline values: CDR1 SGHTA, CDR2 FQGNSA. The CDR3 consists of 14 residues. Full variable domain (outside the CDR3, taken from reference TRBV7-2 and TRBJ1-4): GAGVSQSPSNKVTEKGKDVELRCDPISGHTALYWYRQSLGQGLEFLIYFQGNSAPDKSGLPSDRFSAERTGGSVSTLTIQRTQQEDSAVYLCASSRTSADEKLFFGSGTQLSVL.

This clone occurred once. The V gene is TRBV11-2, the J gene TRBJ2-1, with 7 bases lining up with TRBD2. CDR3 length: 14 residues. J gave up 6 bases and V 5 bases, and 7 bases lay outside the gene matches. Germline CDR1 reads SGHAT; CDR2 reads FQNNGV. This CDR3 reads CASSPPSGVNEQFF. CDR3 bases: TGTGCCAGCAGCCCGCCCAGCGGGGTCAATGAGCAGTTCTTC.

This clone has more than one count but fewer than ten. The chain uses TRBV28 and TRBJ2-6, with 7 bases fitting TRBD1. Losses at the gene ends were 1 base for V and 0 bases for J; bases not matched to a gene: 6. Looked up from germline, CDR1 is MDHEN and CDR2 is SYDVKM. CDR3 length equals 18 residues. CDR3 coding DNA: TGTGCCAGCAGTTTATCCCGGACAGGCGTCTCTGGGGCCAACGTCCTGACTTTC. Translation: CASSLSRTGVSGANVLTF.

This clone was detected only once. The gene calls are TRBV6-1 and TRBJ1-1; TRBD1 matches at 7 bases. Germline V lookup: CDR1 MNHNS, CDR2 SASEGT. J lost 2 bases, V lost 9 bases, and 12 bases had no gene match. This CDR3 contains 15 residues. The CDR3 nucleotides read TGTGCCAGTTCCCCGCGGGACAGAAGTAACACTGAAGCTTTCTTT. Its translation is CASSPRDRSNTEAFF.

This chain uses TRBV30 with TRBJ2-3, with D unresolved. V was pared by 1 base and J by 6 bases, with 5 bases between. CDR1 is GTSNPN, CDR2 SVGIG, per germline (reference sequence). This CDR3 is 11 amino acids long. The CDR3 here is CAWSALDTQYF. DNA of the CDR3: TGTGCCTGGAGTGCGTTGGATACGCAGTATTTT.

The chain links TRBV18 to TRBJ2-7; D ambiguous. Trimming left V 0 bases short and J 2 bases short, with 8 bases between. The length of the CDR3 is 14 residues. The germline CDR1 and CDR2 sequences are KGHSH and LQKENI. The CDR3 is CASSPPVGTYEQYF. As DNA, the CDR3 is TGTGCCAGCTCACCACCGGTCGGTACCTACGAGCAGTACTTC. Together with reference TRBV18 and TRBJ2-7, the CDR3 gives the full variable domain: NAGVMQNPRHLVRRRGQEARLRCSPMKGHSHVYWYRQLPEEGLKFMVYLQKENIIDESGMPKERFSAEFPKEGPSILRIQQVVRGDSAAYFCASSPPVGTYEQYFGPGTRLTVT.

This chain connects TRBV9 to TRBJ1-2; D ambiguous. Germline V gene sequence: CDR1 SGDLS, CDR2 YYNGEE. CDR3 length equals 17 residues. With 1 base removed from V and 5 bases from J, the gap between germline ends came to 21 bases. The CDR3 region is CASSVPTLTPPGYGYTF. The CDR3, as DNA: TGTGCCAGCAGCGTACCTACCCTGACGCCCCCCGGGTATGGCTACACCTTC.

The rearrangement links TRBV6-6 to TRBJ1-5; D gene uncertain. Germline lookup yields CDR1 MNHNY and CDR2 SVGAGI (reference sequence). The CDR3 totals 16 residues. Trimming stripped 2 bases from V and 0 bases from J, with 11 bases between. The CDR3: CASSYNQRYSNQPQHF. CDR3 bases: TGTGCCAGCAGTTACAACCAGCGATATAGCAATCAGCCCCAGCATTTT.

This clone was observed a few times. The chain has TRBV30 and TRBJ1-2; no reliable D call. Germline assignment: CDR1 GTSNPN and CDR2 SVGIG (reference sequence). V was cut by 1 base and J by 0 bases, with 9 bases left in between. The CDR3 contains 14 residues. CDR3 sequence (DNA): TGTGCCTGGAGTGGGTACGACTCTAACTATGGCTACACCTTC. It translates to CAWSGYDSNYGYTF.

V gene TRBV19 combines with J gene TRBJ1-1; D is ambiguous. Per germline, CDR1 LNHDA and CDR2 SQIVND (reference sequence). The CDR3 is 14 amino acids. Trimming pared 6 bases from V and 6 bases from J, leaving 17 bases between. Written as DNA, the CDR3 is TGTGCCAGTAGAACGGGGTTTGGCGGCGCTGAAGCTTTCTTT. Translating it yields CASRTGFGGAEAFF.

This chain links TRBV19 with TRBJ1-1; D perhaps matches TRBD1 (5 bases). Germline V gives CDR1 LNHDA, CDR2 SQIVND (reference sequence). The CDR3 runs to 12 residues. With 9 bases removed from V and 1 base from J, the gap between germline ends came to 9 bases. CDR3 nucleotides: TGTGCCAGCGGGGACGGGAACACTGAAGCTTTCTTT. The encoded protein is CASGDGNTEAFF.

CDR3: CASSLGRGIYGYTF. CDR3 nucleotides: TGTGCCAGCAGTTTGGGCAGGGGGATCTATGGCTACACCTTC. The J gene is TRBJ1-2, the V gene TRBV28, with 7 bases aligning to TRBD1. Germline V CDR1 and CDR2: MDHEN, SYDVKM. V lost 3 bases, J lost 4 bases, and 5 bases stayed unmatched. This CDR3 has 14 residues.

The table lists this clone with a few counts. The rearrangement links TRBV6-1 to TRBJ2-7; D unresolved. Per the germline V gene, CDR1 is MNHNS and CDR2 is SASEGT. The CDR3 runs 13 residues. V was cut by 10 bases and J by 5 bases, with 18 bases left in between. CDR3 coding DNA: TGTGCCATCCGCCGGATAGGGTCCCACGAGCAGTACTTC. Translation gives CAIRRIGSHEQYF.

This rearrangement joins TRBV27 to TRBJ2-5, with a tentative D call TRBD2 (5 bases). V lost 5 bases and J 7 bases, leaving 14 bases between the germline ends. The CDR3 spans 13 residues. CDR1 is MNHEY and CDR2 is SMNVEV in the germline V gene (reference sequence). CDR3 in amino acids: CASSLRAEGTQYF. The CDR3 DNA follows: TGTGCCAGCAGTCTTCGGGCTGAGGGGACCCAGTACTTC.

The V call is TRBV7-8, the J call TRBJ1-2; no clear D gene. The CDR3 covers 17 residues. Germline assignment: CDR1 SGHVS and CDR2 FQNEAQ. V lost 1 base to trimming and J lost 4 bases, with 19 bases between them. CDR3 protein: CASSLVVHSAGLYGYTF. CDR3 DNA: TGTGCCAGCAGCTTAGTGGTGCACTCCGCTGGCCTCTATGGCTACACCTTC.

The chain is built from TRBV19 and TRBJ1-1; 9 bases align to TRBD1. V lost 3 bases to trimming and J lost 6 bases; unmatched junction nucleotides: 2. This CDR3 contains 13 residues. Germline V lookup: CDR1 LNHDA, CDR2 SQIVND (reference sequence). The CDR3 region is CASSMGQGSEAFF. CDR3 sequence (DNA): TGTGCCAGTAGTATGGGACAGGGCTCTGAAGCTTTCTTT.

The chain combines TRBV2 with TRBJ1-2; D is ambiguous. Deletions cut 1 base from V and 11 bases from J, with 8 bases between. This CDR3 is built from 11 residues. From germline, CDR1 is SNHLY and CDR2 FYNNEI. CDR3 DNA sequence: TGTGCCAGCAGTGAAGAAGGGAGGTACACCTTC. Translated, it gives CASSEEGRYTF.

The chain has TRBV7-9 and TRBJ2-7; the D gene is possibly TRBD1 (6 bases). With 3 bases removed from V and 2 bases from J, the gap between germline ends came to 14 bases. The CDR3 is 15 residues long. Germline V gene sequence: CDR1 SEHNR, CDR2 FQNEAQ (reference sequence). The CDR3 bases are TGTGCCAGCAGCTTGCCTGGGACAACTACCTACGAGCAGTACTTC. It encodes CASSLPGTTTYEQYF. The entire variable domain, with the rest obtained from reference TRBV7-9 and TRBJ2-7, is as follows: DTGVSQNPRHKITKRGQNVTFRCDPISEHNRLYWYRQTLGQGPEFLTYFQNEAQLEKSRLLSDRFSAERPKGSFSTLEIQRTEQGDSAMYLCASSLPGTTTYEQYFGPGTRLTVT.

The CDR3 protein is CASSLYAGRDRNEQFF. The CDR3, as DNA: TGTGCCAGCAGCTTGTACGCCGGGCGGGACCGCAATGAGCAGTTCTTC. This rearrangement joins TRBV5-8 to TRBJ2-1; D is perhaps TRBD2 (6 bases). Germline V lookup: CDR1 SGHTS, CDR2 YDEGEE. CDR3 size: 16 residues. V lost 1 base and J lost 6, with 17 bases in between.

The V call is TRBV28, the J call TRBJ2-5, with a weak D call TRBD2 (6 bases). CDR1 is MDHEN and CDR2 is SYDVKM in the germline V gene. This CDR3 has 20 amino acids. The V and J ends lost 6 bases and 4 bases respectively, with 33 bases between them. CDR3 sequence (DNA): TGTGCCAGCAGCTGGGAGGACGCATCAGTTTACAGCAGGGTAGGAGAGACCCAGTACTTC. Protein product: CASSWEDASVYSRVGETQYF. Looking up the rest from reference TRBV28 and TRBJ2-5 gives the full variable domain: DVKVTQSSRYLVKRTGEKVFLECVQDMDHENMFWYRQDPGLGLRLIYFSYDVKMKEKGDIPEGYSVSREKKERFSLILESASTNQTSMYLCASSWEDASVYSRVGETQYFGPGTRLLVL.

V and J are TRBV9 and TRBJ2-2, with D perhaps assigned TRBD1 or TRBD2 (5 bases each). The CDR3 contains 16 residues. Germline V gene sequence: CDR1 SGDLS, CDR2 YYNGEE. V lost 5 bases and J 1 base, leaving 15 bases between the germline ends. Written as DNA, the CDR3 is TGTGCCAGCAGAGGCAGGGCGGGCAAGAACACCGGGGAGCTGTTTTTT. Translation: CASRGRAGKNTGELFF.